This T cell receptor (beta chain) was documented in a study of regulatory T cells in long-lasting Graves disease (TCRdb year 2021). About the study as a whole: Persistent Graves' disease was defined as antithyroid drug treatment for over 5 years with persistently positive TSH receptor autoantibodies. The study was conducted in China and was registered as a clinical trial. This study used TCR sequencing and RNA sequencing of peripheral blood to compare persistent Graves' disease patients against newly diagnosed Graves' disease patients. Persistent Graves' disease patients in the clinical cohort had taken antithyroid drugs for about 10.3 years on average. A total of about 33 samples underwent TCR sequencing, from about 13 patients with persistent Graves' disease and approximately 20 patients with newly diagnosed Graves' disease.

The meaning of the sample's time point label: persistent/refractory GD, antithyroid drugs over 5 years with positive TRAb. RNA was extracted from PBMCs in TRIzol for both TCR sequencing and RNA sequencing. Graves' disease was diagnosed according to American Thyroid Association guidelines. Patients for the study were recruited at an endocrinology department in Xi'an, China. Each patient gave around 9 milliliters of peripheral blood, collected in an EDTA anticoagulant tube. Ficoll Paque Plus density gradient separation was used to isolate PBMCs, and no additional T cell sorting was done. An Agilent 2100 Bioanalyzer and agarose gel were used to check RNA quality, and a NanoDrop 2000 was used to measure RNA concentration. Reading from cysteine to phenylalanine, the CDR3 counts 14 amino acids. Only the CDR3 DNA stays, 42 bases, in frame from base 1. The germline V gene specifies SQVTM as CDR1 and ANQGSEA as CDR2. V loses 4 bases of germline sequence and J loses 0 bases, and the interval between the two ends is 12 bases.

This clonotype has just a few counts. Its antigen is still unknown. Base qualities are not recorded, but no much larger clone differs from it by a single base. Findings and caveats that apply to the study as a whole: The authors acknowledged the small sample size as a limitation that may reduce accuracy. Sequencing and analysis were limited to the TCR beta chain. Because the primary lesion, thyroid tissue, could not be accessed, the study looked at peripheral blood alone. Persistent patients shared more public clonotypes among themselves (2,741) than newly diagnosed patients did (roughly 910). Compared with newly diagnosed patients, patients with persistent Graves' disease had lower TCR Shannon entropy and fewer highly expanded clones, which suggests clonal expansion. Preferential use of TRBV28, TRBJ1-2 and TRBJ2-5 was observed in persistent disease, whereas TRBV20-1 and TRBJ2-1 were favored in newly diagnosed disease.

The method was multiplex PCR. The listed sequencing device is Illumina HiSeq 4000. TCR beta libraries were built with iRepertoire HTBI primers and Arm-PCR amplification of CDR3 regions. PCR products were gel purified before sequencing. The study's processing was this. Gene usage analysis of CDR3 amino acid clonotypes used the 55 to 80 TRBV and about 13 TRBJ segments found across samples. COPE and FqMerger were used to merge filtered high-quality paired reads into contigs. BLAST was used to align contigs to the IMGT TRBV, TRBD and TRBJ reference genes, and CDR3 was defined following IMGT. Any clonotype with a frequency above 0.1% was classified as a highly expanded clone. Shannon entropy served as the measure of repertoire diversity, while the Gini coefficient captured V-J evenness. Clonotypes shared by more than one individual were considered public. TCRdb reran the public reads through fastp at Q25 and MiXCR, keeping productive beta chains. When rows share a CDR3 protein, they turn into one entry using the most common DNA and genes. What appears here as the V and J calls and clone size reflects TCRdb's work, not the paper's. The sample has under 500,000 distinct CDR3 sequences on record, around 21% of them singletons. The top ten clonotypes cover 7.8% of the sample.

The chain links TRBV29-1 with TRBJ1-1, with no D gene named confidently. The source is a female donor with Graves disease. Sample: peripheral blood mononuclear cells (PBMCs), taken when the disease was refractory, from a patient treated with antithyroid drugs. The CDR3 amino acid sequence is: CSVGSGLMNTEAFF. The nucleotide sequence reads TGCAGCGTTGGTAGCGGACTCATGAACACTGAAGCTTTCTTT.